Reported below is one TCR beta chain. Method: immunoSEQ multiplex PCR; TCRdb's copy keeps in-frame clones and lacks some. The sample yields approximately 35,000 clones, about 80% seen once. This sample is drawn from a study of blood T cell repertoires in COVID-19. On the study more broadly: Spain, Italy and the United States supplied samples that represented acute and convalescent COVID-19.

The sequencing input was peripheral blood. This receptor was obtained from an older man with acute or convalescent COVID-19.

The CDR3 bases are TGTGCCAGTAGTGCGTCTGCCGGAAACACCATATATTTT. This translates into CASSASAGNTIYF. The chain links TRBV19 to TRBJ1-3; D unclear. Looked up from germline, CDR1 is LNHDA and CDR2 is SQIVND (reference sequence). Trimming cost V 5 bases and J 4 bases, with 9 bases left between them. The CDR3 extends over 13 amino acids.